These 26 T cell receptor beta chains share one sample of origin, sequenced in a study of CD8+CD57+ T cells in acquired aplastic anemia. The study profiled TCR beta VDJ and CDR3 using genomic DNA as template. TCRdb re-called the reads through MiXCR, storing one row per CDR3 protein. The sample contains approximately 170,000 distinct CDR3 sequences, around 50% of which appear only once. The sample was sorted CD4+, CD8+, or CD8+CD57+ T cells (not recorded which) from PBMCs. Source of these receptors: a human donor in good health, serving as a control.

The sample holds many counts of this clonotype. The chain carries TRBV7-9 and TRBJ2-2, with 7 bases aligning to TRBD2. Trimming took 1 base from V and 1 from J; bases not matched to a gene: 3. The CDR3 is made up of 16 amino acids. Germline CDR1 and CDR2: SEHNR and FQNEAQ (reference sequence). Here the CDR3 reads CASSLDPGGNTGELFF. Written as DNA, the CDR3 is TGTGCCAGCAGCTTAGACCCGGGGGGGAACACCGGGGAGCTGTTTTTT.

This clonotype was picked up a small number of times. The chain is built from TRBV4-1 and TRBJ2-7; 9 nucleotides align to TRBD1. Losses at the gene ends were 1 base for V and 0 bases for J; bases not matched to a gene: 1. The CDR3 runs to 15 residues. The germline gives CDR1 MGHRA, CDR2 YSYEKL. In DNA form, the CDR3 reads TGCGCCAGCAGCCAAGGGACAGGGGTCTCCTACGAGCAGTACTTC. Translating gives CASSQGTGVSYEQYF.

V gene TRBV5-1 combines with J gene TRBJ1-6, with TRBD1 matching 9 bases. Losses at the gene ends were 7 bases for V and 5 bases for J; bases not matched to a gene: 19. Germline CDR1 SGHRS, CDR2 YFSETQ. CDR3 size: 19 residues. The CDR3 DNA follows: TGCGCCAGCTATCCACATTCCATCACGGGACAGGGAGATAATTCACCCCTCCACTTT. Encoded protein: CASYPHSITGQGDNSPLHF.

This chain joins TRBV9 and TRBJ2-1, with TRBD1 matching 8 bases. Looked up from germline, CDR1 is SGDLS and CDR2 is YYNGEE. Trimming removed 1 base from V and 8 bases from J; junction bases left unmatched: 11. The CDR3 is 16 residues long. CDR3: CASSVTTGAKRDEQFF. CDR3 nucleotide sequence: TGTGCCAGCAGCGTAACGACAGGGGCTAAGAGGGATGAGCAGTTCTTC.

The rearrangement uses TRBV2 and TRBJ1-5, with no clear D. The V end was cut by 6 bases, the J end by 0 bases, with 12 bases between. CDR1 SNHLY and CDR2 FYNNEI come from the germline V gene. This CDR3 contains 15 residues. CDR3 nucleotide sequence: TGTGCCAGCAGAGCGGGAAGGGATAGCAATCAGCCCCAGCATTTT. Translation gives CASRAGRDSNQPQHF.

In its sample, this clonotype was seen a few times. The chain combines TRBV6-2 or TRBV6-3 with TRBJ2-3; no definite D call. With 8 bases removed from V and 5 bases from J, the gap between germline ends came to 26 bases. This CDR3 is 17 amino acids long. CDR1 and CDR2 (germline): MNHEY, SVGEGT. The CDR3 protein is CASRPVPGWSKVDTQYF. The CDR3 region has the DNA TGTGCCAGCCGCCCTGTTCCCGGATGGAGCAAGGTAGATACGCAGTATTTT.

This clonotype was picked up many times. V is TRBV20-1 and J is TRBJ1-4; the match to TRBD1 covers 7 bases. In germline, CDR1 is DFQATT, CDR2 SNEGSKA (reference sequence). CDR3 length equals 12 residues. J lost 5 bases, V lost 5 bases, and 2 bases had no gene match. CDR3 residues: CSALQGNEKLFF. CDR3 DNA: TGCAGTGCTTTACAGGGGAATGAAAAACTGTTTTTT.

The chain uses TRBV29-1 and TRBJ2-3, with 8 bases matching TRBD2. The CDR3 is 16 amino acids. The ends lost 0 bases at V and 2 bases at J; junction bases unmatched: 7. CDR1 and CDR2 from the germline V gene are SQVTM and ANQGSEA. CDR3 sequence reads: CSVEDRIAGPTDTQYF. The CDR3 DNA reads TGCAGCGTTGAAGATCGAATAGCGGGGCCCACAGATACGCAGTATTTT.

About this clonotype: Its ends do not fully match the called genes, so a read error is possible. The chain is built from TRBV7-6 and TRBJ2-2; D may match TRBD1 or TRBD2 (5 bases each). The length of the CDR3 is 16 residues. Per germline, CDR1 SGHVS and CDR2 FNYEAQ. CDR3 bases: TGTGCCAGCAGCTTAGGAACGGCAGGGAACACCGGGGAGCTATTTTTT. Translating gives CASSLGTAGNTGELFF.

This clonotype appeared many times. The V gene is TRBV19, the J gene TRBJ1-2; 9 positions agree with TRBD1. CDR1 is LNHDA, CDR2 SQIVND, per germline (reference sequence). With V trimmed by 7 bases and J by 7 bases, 7 bases remained unmatched. This CDR3 is built from 13 residues. The CDR3 DNA is TGTGCCAGTACGGGACAGGGAGTGAGTGGCTACACCTTC. It translates to CASTGQGVSGYTF.

The chain joins TRBV7-3 to TRBJ2-5; 11 bases fit TRBD2. This CDR3 comprises 15 residues. From germline, CDR1 is SGHTA and CDR2 FQGTGA. The junction had 3 bases not matched to a gene; V was cut back by 1 base and J by 5 bases. The CDR3 protein is CASSLIAGGQETQYF. The CDR3 nucleotides read TGTGCCAGCAGCTTAATAGCGGGGGGGCAGGAGACCCAGTACTTC.

This clonotype was observed at least ten times. The rearrangement joins TRBV16 to TRBJ1-1; 7 bases line up with TRBD1. This CDR3 region has 14 residues. Trimming took 3 bases from V and 5 from J; bases not matched to a gene: 6. Germline CDR1 is KGHSY and CDR2 is FQNENV. CDR3 sequence reads: CASSHETGLTEAFF. The CDR3, as DNA: TGTGCCAGCAGCCACGAGACAGGGTTGACTGAAGCTTTCTTT.

The table lists this clonotype with a few counts. The chain has TRBV7-2 and TRBJ2-3; no reliable D call. The germline V gene has CDR1 SGHTA and CDR2 FQGNSA. CDR3 length: 14 residues. Between the trimmed V and J ends, which lost 1 base and 4 bases, there was a span of 9 bases. The CDR3 is CASSLDRSADTQYF. The CDR3 region has the DNA TGTGCCAGCAGCTTAGATCGAAGCGCAGATACGCAGTATTTT.

The chain employs TRBV6-1 and TRBJ1-3, with D hard to call. The germline V gene encodes CDR1 MNHNS and CDR2 SASEGT. The CDR3 runs 14 residues. With 10 bases removed from V and 0 bases from J, the gap between germline ends came to 13 bases. The CDR3, as DNA: TGTGCCACTAGTACCAGTAACTCTGGAAACACCATATATTTT. It is translated as CATSTSNSGNTIYF.

This clonotype was observed a single time. CDR3 nucleotides: TGTGCCACTCGAGTGGACGGCTCCTACGAGCAGTACTTC. Its translation is CATRVDGSYEQYF. The chain employs TRBV15 and TRBJ2-7; unclear D gene. Germline V gives CDR1 LNHNV, CDR2 YYDKDF (reference sequence). This CDR3 is built from 13 residues. V shed 9 bases and J shed 0 bases, with 12 bases lying between them.

CDR3 sequence: CSVTRTSGRATDTQYF. The CDR3 DNA reads as TGCAGCGTTACCCGGACTAGCGGGAGGGCCACAGATACGCAGTATTTT. The J gene is TRBJ2-3, the V gene TRBV29-1; TRBD2 agrees at 15 bases. This CDR3 contains 16 residues. With V trimmed by 5 bases and J by 2 bases, 5 bases remained unmatched. Per germline, CDR1 SQVTM and CDR2 ANQGSEA.

This chain uses TRBV7-9 with TRBJ2-7; D might be TRBD2 (6 bases). The V end was cut by 3 bases, the J end by 3 bases, with 12 bases between. This CDR3 contains 14 residues. Germline CDR1 reads SEHNR; CDR2 reads FQNEAQ (reference sequence). CDR3 residues: CASSFSGYNYEQYF. In DNA form, the CDR3 reads TGTGCCAGCAGCTTTAGCGGTTACAACTACGAGCAGTACTTC.

This clonotype occurred many times. This chain uses TRBV2 with TRBJ2-1; 7 bases line up with TRBD1. J gave up 7 bases and V 2 bases, and 8 bases lay outside the gene matches. The CDR3 loop spans 15 amino acids. In germline, CDR1 is SNHLY, CDR2 FYNNEI. DNA for the CDR3: TGTGCCAGCAGTGAACAAGGGGGCTTGTGGAATGAGCAGTTCTTC. Its translation: CASSEQGGLWNEQFF.

This sequence joins TRBV7-2 and TRBJ1-3; no firm D call. Germline V gene sequence: CDR1 SGHTA, CDR2 FQGNSA. CDR3 length: 16 amino acids. Trimming pared 1 base from V and 3 bases from J, leaving 13 bases between. The CDR3, as DNA: TGTGCCAGCAGCTTAGTTATGGCCTTCCTTGGAAACACCATATATTTT. Encoded protein: CASSLVMAFLGNTIYF.

The CDR3 loop is CASPGQGSNEQFF. The CDR3 bases are TGCGCCAGCCCAGGACAGGGCTCGAATGAGCAGTTCTTC. The rearrangement uses TRBV10-1 and TRBJ2-1; 8 bases align to TRBD1. Germline V lookup: CDR1 WNHNN, CDR2 SYGVQD (reference sequence). The CDR3 runs to 13 residues. V lost 8 bases and J lost 7; bases outside the gene matches: 7.

This clonotype was counted ten times or more. The chain links TRBV5-1 to TRBJ2-7, with D tentatively TRBD1 (6 bases). V lost 1 base, J lost 3 bases, and 17 bases lay in between. From germline, CDR1 is SGHRS and CDR2 YFSETQ. The CDR3 consists of 16 residues. CDR3 sequence: CASSLSQQGYGYEQYF. The CDR3 coding sequence is TGCGCCAGCAGCTTGAGTCAACAGGGCTATGGCTACGAGCAGTACTTC.

About this clonotype: A read error may account for a junction end that differs from germline. The chain has TRBV5-6 and TRBJ1-2, with D tentatively TRBD1 (5 bases). The CDR3 has 12 residues. The V gene's germline CDR1 is SGHDT and CDR2 YYEEEE. The CDR3 DNA follows: TGTGCCAGCAGCTTGGGGGCAGGGATACCAATCTTC. Encoded protein: CASSLGAGIPIF.

The chain employs TRBV19 and TRBJ1-2, with D possibly TRBD1 on 5 matching bases. CDR1 and CDR2 (germline): LNHDA, SQIVND (reference sequence). V was trimmed by 8 bases and J by 3 bases, leaving 10 bases between them. The CDR3 is 12 residues long. Here the CDR3 DNA reads TGTGCCAGTCAAGACAGTTACTATGGCTACACCTTC. It codes for CASQDSYYGYTF.

This clonotype was observed a handful of times. The rearrangement joins TRBV9 to TRBJ1-5; no clear D gene. CDR3 length equals 12 residues. The germline V and J ends were trimmed by 7 bases and 3 bases, with 8 bases remaining between them. Germline-derived CDR1 and CDR2 are SGDLS and YYNGEE. In nucleotides, the CDR3 is TGTGCCAGCGGGCAGTACAATCAGCCCCAGCATTTT. This gives the protein CASGQYNQPQHF.

This clonotype was seen a few times. The chain carries TRBV29-1 and TRBJ2-5; perhaps TRBD2 as D (6 bases). V lost 2 bases, J lost 5 bases, and 12 bases lay in between. The CDR3 loop spans 13 amino acids. Germline lookup yields CDR1 SQVTM and CDR2 ANQGSEA. CDR3 coding DNA: TGCAGCGTTGAATCGGAGGGGCTTGAGACCCAGTACTTC. Encoded protein: CSVESEGLETQYF.

The chain has TRBV7-6 and TRBJ2-3; unclear D gene. The CDR3 length is 12 residues. The germline V and J ends were trimmed by 6 bases and 2 bases, with 6 bases remaining between them. The germline gives CDR1 SGHVS, CDR2 FNYEAQ. For the CDR3, the DNA is TGTGCCAGCAGTCACTACACAGATACGCAGTATTTT. It codes for CASSHYTDTQYF.